The text below deals with one T cell receptor beta chain. Its antigen is currently not known. Base-call qualities are not available, and no considerably larger clone is one nucleotide away. CDR1 MDHEN and CDR2 SYDVKM are derived from the germline V gene. The CDR3 contains 17 residues, cysteine and phenylalanine counted. The DNA shown is the 51-base CDR3, in frame from base 1. The germline ends are 22 bases apart after V is trimmed by 4 bases and J by 3 bases. Donors were healthy HIV-negative adults with no recently reported acute infections or vaccinations. Only Caucasian adults living in Nashville, Tennessee, USA were represented among the donors. Magnetic negative selection was used to enrich CD4+ T cells, after which naive cells were positively selected on CD45RA and the negative fraction became the memory subset. Blood was collected by leukapheresis, and PBMCs were isolated by Ficoll-Histopaque density gradient centrifugation and then cryopreserved in liquid nitrogen vapor phase. Analytical flow cytometry was used to check the purity and quantity of every magnetically sorted T cell population. Genomic DNA was isolated from each sorted fraction and quantified by UV absorbance on a Nanodrop 2000c.

Using the deep immunoSEQ assay, multiplex PCR amplified TCR CDR3 regions from genomic DNA. For each cell subset, the extracted genomic DNA was distributed evenly across all wells of several immunoSEQ 96-well plates, and each plate served as one replicate. For sorted subsets, around 200 ng genomic DNA, equal to tens of thousands of T cell genomes, was loaded into each replicate PCR. Purified libraries were quantified with a Qubit 3.0 fluorometer, sized on a Bioanalyzer 2100, and re-quantified with the KAPA Library Quantification kit. Every immunoSEQ 96-well plate was sequenced on a dedicated single-read 150-cycle Illumina NextSeq 550 flow cell. The authors' analysis ran thus. Because only junctional sequences without quality scores were contained in the immunoSEQ output, filtering matching that applied to full-length reads could not be performed. To assign V/J genes and CDR3, sequences were annotated against IMGT germline references using PyIR, a Python wrapper for IgBLAST v1.9. Reads were removed for weak V/J assignments (E-value above 1e-6), missing CDR3, stop codons, out-of-frame junctions, or ambiguous translated residues. A V3J clonotype was defined by an identical inferred V gene, J gene, and CDR3 amino acid sequence. Percentage overlap between repertoires was computed as shared unique clonotypes divided by the size of the smaller repertoire. Three approaches were used to assess repertoire richness: RTK rarefaction, the Chao1 estimator, and Recon v2.1 estimates of unobserved clonotypes. Generation probabilities were computed with OLGA for all TCRbeta clonotypes obtained by the gDNA method from four donors. The clones in this table, taken by TCRdb from immuneACCESS, are in-frame only. Not every clone is retained; where verified, under half of the shortfall comes from an unresolved V gene, and the cause of the rest is unknown. The V and J calls and clone size come from that table; D and trimming were worked out from the DNA. The sample table holds more than 1 million clones, of which about 84% were seen once. About 0.52% of the sample lies in the top ten.

The data derive from a study of shared clonotypes between healthy human individuals (dated by TCRdb to 2018 to 2020). Study-level background: A couple of women and three men aged 18 to 49 years were included in the cohort. For each donor, CD4 naive and CD4 memory were each given three plates, CD8 naive was given two plates, and CD8 memory was given one plate. To estimate repertoire size and how much clonotypes are shared between individuals, the study performed deep sequencing of blood TCR repertoires from 4 to 6 healthy adults. Between about 0.9 and 9 billion PBMCs per donor were obtained by leukapheresis. Different laboratories and diverse techniques were used to prepare libraries and sequence TCR repertoires, to increase sequencing depth and limit assay-specific biases. General study outcomes and caveats: Because the study included only a small number of donors, the genetic and exposure-history diversity represented was limited. Rarefaction of sorted-subset datasets indicated incomplete sequencing despite the large sequencing depth. Sampling was restricted to blood, and TCR repertoires in tissues likely differ from the TCR repertoires found in blood. Naive subsets generally had larger estimated clonotype richness than memory subsets. Across a few donors, 4.5% to 6.5% of naive CD4, roughly 3.3% of naive CD8, 2% to 2.5% of memory CD4, and roughly 0.41% of memory CD8 clonotypes were shared. Compared with non-shared clonotypes, the clonotypes found in all four sorted-subset donors had higher generation probabilities. Based on pairwise subsampling, the degree of clonotype sharing among donors was expected to be affected by sequencing depth.

Sequencing was done on a sample of memory CD4+ T cells from PBMCs. The cell subset or site label of this sample denotes: CD45RA-negative fraction. The rearranged chain carries TRBV28 and TRBJ2-7, with a tentative D gene TRBD2 over 6 matching bases. The receptor comes from a young man in good health. Some clones in this sample may be carry-over from other donors' samples. The CDR3 loop reads CASSSQGGAGPIYEQYF. The nucleotide sequence is given as TGTGCCAGCAGTTCCCAGGGTGGCGCGGGACCAATCTACGAGCAGTACTTC.